This T cell receptor (beta chain) was captured in a study of siplizumab effects on memory and regulatory T cells. J lost 3 bases, V lost 3 bases, and 9 bases had no gene match. Germline-derived CDR1 and CDR2 are GTSNPN and SVGIG (reference sequence). This CDR3 has 17 amino acids. Study results and limitations: Mean Treg-derived proportions of mappable alloreactive CD4+ clones were less than 75% for siplizumab and roughly 27% for controls. About 80-97% of proliferating CD4+ or CD8+ clones had no assignable naive or memory phenotype. Siplizumab significantly lowered the alloreactive sequences that could be traced to unstimulated CD4+ memory cells.

Comments on this clone: What it binds is not known.

TCR templates, roughly 10^5 per sample, were assayed. Clones were sequenced by immunoSEQ multiplex PCR, and TCRdb holds only the in-frame ones, with some missing. The sample includes about 100,000 clones, just over 90% seen only once; the top ten take roughly 0.78%. The TCR was taken from a human donor in good health. The gene calls are TRBV30 and TRBJ2-7; TRBD2 matches 15 bases. Specimen: Tregs sorted from blood. The CDR3 DNA follows: TGTGCCTGGAGCTTCGGACTAGCGGGAGGGCCCGTCTACGAGCAGTACTTC. Amino acid sequence: CAWSFGLAGGPVYEQYF. Full variable domain (rest looked up from reference TRBV30 and TRBJ2-7): SQTIHQWPATLVQPVGSPLSLECTVEGTSNPNLYWYRQAAGRGLQLLFYSVGIGQISSEVPQNLSASRPQDRQFILSSKKLLLSDSGFYLCAWSFGLAGGPVYEQYFGPGTRLTVT.